This T cell receptor (beta chain) is drawn from a study of tumor-infiltrating lymphocytes in primary liver carcinoma. Overall study findings and caveats: Tumors significantly exceeded blood in top-250-clone fraction (p = 0.039).

Bulk tissue was left unsorted, and RNA and DNA were co-extracted from about 20-30 mg of it. The researchers produced TCR beta cDNA from 500 ng total RNA with a constant-region primer. Three nested multiplex PCR rounds, a slightly modified ARM-PCR method, built the TCR beta libraries. Running roughly 10 cycles apiece, the first two PCR rounds relied on TRBV1-TRBV30 forward primers together with a C-beta reverse primer. A single record per CDR3 protein comes from TCRdb applying MiXCR to the multiplex PCR reads. The sample holds roughly 30,000 distinct CDR3 sequences, 76% seen once. A note on this clonotype: What it binds is not known.

Trimming stripped 11 bases from V and 4 bases from J, with 23 bases between. Germline V gene sequence: CDR1 KGHDR, CDR2 SFDVKD. This CDR3 is built from 16 residues. Specimen: liver tumor tissue from sampling region 5. Specified subset: tumor region T5, tumor centre. This sequence was found in a man in his forties with primary liver carcinoma and hepatitis B virus infection. The chain uses TRBV24-1 and TRBJ2-1; perhaps TRBD2 as D (6 bases). The DNA for the CDR3 is TGTGCCATCTGTGTAAAGCTAGCGCGTTCTTACAATGAGCAGTTCTTC. This encodes CAICVKLARSYNEQFF.